The clone carrying this T cell receptor (beta chain) was counted many times. The germline V gene encodes CDR1 SGHVS and CDR2 FQNEAQ. Trimming stripped 3 bases from V and 2 bases from J, with 11 bases between. The CDR3 sequence is 14 residues long. Specified time point: pre-sensitization, week 0. The treatment was: therapeutic diphenylcyclopropenone sensitization with weekly scalp DPC. This sample is drawn from a study of human T cells and chemical hapten exposure. A single record per CDR3 protein comes from TCRdb applying MiXCR to the RACE reads. The data contain roughly 110,000 distinct CDR3 sequences, around 10% of them singletons.

The sample consisted of whole blood, taken in connection with sensitization to the hapten diphenylcyclopropenone (DPC). This clonotype was obtained from a woman aged 45-65 years with alopecia areata. Some clones in this sample may be carry-over from other donors' samples. The chain is built from TRBV7-8 and TRBJ2-7; unclear D gene. The CDR3 loop is CASSLLEPPYEQYF. DNA of the CDR3: TGTGCCAGCAGCTTGTTGGAACCTCCCTACGAGCAGTACTTC. The full variable domain, with the rest looked up from reference TRBV7-8 and TRBJ2-7, is GAGVSQSPRYKVAKRGQDVALRCDPISGHVSLFWYQQALGQGPEFLTYFQNEAQLDKSGLPSDRFFAERPEGSVSTLKIQRTQQEDSAVYLCASSLLEPPYEQYFGPGTRLTVT.